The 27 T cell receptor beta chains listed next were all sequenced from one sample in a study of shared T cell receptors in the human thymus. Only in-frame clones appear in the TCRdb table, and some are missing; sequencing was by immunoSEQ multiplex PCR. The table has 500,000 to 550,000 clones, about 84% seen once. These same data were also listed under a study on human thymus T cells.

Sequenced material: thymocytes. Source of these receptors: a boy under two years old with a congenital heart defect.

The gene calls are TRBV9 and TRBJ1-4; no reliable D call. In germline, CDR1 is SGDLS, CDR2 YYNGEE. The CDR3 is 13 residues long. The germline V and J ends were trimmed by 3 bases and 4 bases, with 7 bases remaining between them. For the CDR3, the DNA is TGTGCCAGCAGCGACGGTTTTAATGAAAAACTGTTTTTT. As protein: CASSDGFNEKLFF.

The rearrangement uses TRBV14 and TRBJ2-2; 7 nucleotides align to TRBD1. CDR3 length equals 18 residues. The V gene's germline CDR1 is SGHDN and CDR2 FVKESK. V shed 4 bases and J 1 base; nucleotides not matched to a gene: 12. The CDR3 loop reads CASSRGETTGRNTGELFF. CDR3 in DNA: TGTGCCAGCAGCCGAGGAGAAACGACAGGGAGGAACACCGGGGAGCTGTTTTTT.

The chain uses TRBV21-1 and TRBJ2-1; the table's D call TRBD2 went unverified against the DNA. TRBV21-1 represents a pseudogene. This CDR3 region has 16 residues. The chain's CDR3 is CASSKLGRGSYNEQFF. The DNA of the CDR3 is TGTGCCAGCAGCAAACTGGGGCGGGGCTCCTACAATGAGCAGTTCTTC.

CDR3 residues: CASSLGAADSYEQYF. The CDR3 DNA follows: TGTGCCAGCAGTTTGGGGGCAGCAGACTCCTACGAGCAGTACTTC. This sequence joins TRBV27 and TRBJ2-7; a weak D match, TRBD1 (6 bases). CDR3 length: 15 amino acids. The germline V gene encodes CDR1 MNHEY and CDR2 SMNVEV (reference sequence). The V end lost 3 bases, the J end lost 0 bases, and 12 bases lay between the germline ends.

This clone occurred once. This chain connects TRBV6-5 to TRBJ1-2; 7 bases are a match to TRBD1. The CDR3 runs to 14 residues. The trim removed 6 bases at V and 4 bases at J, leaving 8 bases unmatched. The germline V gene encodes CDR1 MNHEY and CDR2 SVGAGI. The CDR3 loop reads CASSVTGVAYGYTF. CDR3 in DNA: TGTGCCAGCAGCGTCACAGGGGTGGCCTATGGCTACACCTTC.

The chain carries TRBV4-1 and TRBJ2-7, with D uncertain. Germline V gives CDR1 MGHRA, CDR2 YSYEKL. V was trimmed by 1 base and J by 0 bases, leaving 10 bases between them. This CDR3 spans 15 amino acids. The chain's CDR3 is CASSQGSDFSYEQYF. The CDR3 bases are TGCGCCAGCAGCCAAGGGAGCGACTTCTCCTACGAGCAGTACTTC.

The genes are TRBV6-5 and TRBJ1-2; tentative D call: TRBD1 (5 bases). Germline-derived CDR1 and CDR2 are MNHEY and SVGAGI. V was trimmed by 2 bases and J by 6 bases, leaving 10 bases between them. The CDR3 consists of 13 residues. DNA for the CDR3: TGTGCCAGCAGTTACGGCAGGGTCGATGGCTACACCTTC. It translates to CASSYGRVDGYTF.

CDR3 in amino acids: CASSLSLAGGEDYNEQFF. CDR3 DNA sequence: TGTGCCAGCAGCTTATCCCTAGCGGGAGGGGAGGACTACAATGAGCAGTTCTTC. The V and J genes are TRBV7-9 and TRBJ2-1; 12 bases line up with TRBD2. This CDR3 spans 18 amino acids. Germline trimming cut 2 bases from V and 3 bases from J; bases unmatched to any gene: 8. Germline V lookup: CDR1 SEHNR, CDR2 FQNEAQ (reference sequence).

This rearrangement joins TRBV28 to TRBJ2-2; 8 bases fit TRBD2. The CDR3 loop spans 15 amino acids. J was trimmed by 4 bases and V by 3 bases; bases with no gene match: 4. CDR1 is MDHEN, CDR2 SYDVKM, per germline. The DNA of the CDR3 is TGTGCCAGCAGTTTTCAGCGGGAGAGCACCGGGGAGCTGTTTTTT. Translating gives CASSFQRESTGELFF.

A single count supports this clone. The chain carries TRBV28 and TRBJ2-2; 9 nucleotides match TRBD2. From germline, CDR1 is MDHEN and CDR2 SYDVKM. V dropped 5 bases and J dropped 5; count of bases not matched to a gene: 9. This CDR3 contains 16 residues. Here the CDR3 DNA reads TGTGCCAGCAGTCCAGGCGGGAGGGCCACGACCGGGGAGCTGTTTTTT. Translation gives CASSPGGRATTGELFF.

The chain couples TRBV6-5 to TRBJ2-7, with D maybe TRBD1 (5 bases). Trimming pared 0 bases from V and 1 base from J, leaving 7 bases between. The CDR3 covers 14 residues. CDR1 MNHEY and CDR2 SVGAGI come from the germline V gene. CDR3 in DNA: TGTGCCAGCAGTTACTCGAGACAGTCCTACGAGCAGTACTTC. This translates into CASSYSRQSYEQYF.

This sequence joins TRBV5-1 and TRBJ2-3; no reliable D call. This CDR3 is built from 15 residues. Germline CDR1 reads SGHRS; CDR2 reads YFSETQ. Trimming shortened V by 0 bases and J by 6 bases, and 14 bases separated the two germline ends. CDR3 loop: CASSLDQKRSDTQYF. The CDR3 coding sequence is TGCGCCAGCAGCTTGGATCAGAAACGCTCGGATACGCAGTATTTT.

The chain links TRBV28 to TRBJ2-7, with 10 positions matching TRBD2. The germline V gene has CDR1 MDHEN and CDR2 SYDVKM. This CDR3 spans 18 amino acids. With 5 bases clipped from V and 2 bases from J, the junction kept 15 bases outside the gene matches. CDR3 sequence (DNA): TGTGCCAGCAGTATTCTTTATAACGGGACTAGCGAAACCTACGAGCAGTACTTC. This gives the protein CASSILYNGTSETYEQYF.

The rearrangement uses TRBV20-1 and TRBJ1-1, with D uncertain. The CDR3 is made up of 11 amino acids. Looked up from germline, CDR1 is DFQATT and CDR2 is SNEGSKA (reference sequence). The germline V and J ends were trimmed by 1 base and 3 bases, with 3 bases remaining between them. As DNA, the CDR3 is TGCAGTGCTAGAGCAGACACTGAAGCTTTCTTT. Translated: CSARADTEAFF.

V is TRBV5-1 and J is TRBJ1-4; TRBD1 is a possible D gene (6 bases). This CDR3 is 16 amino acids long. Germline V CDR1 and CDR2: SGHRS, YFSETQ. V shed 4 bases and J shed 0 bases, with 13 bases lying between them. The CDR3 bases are TGCGCCAGCAGCAACAGGGAGATGGCAACTAATGAAAAACTGTTTTTT. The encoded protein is CASSNREMATNEKLFF.

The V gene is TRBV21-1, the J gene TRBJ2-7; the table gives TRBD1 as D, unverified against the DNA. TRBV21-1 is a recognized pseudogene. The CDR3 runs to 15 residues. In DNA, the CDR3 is TGTGCCAGCAGCACCCCTGACAGGCGCCCCTACGAGCAGTACTTC. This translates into CASSTPDRRPYEQYF.

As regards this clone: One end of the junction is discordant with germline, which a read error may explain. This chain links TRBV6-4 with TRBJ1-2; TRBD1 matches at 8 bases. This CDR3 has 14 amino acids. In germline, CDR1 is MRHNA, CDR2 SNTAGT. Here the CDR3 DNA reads TGTGCCAGCAGTCCAGGGGGCACCCTCTATGGCTGCACCTTC. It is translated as CASSPGGTLYGCTF.

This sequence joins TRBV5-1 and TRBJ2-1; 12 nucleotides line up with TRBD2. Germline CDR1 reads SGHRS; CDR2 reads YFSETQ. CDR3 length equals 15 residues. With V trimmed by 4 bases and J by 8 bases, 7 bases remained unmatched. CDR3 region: CASSRTSGNGDEQFF. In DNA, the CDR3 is TGCGCCAGCAGCAGGACTAGCGGGAATGGTGATGAGCAGTTCTTC.

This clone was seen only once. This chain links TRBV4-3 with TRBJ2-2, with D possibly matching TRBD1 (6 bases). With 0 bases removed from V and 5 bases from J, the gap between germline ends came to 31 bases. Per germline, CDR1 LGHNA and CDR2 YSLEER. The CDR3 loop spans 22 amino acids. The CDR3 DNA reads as TGCGCCAGCAGCCAAGATCGTGGCCCCCGAGCCATTACAGGGATTGGGACCGGGGAGCTGTTTTTT. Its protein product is CASSQDRGPRAITGIGTGELFF.

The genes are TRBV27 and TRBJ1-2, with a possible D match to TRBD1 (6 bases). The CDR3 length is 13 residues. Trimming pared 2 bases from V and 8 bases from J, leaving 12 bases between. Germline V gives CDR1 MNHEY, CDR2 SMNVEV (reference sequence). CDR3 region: CASSLMAGVGYTF. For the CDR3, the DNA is TGTGCCAGCAGTTTAATGGCAGGGGTAGGCTACACCTTC.

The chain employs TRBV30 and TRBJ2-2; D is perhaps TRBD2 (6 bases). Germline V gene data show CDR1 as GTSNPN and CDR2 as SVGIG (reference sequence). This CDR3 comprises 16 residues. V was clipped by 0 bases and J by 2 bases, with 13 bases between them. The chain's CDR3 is CAWSVHGSGNTGELFF. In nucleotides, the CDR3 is TGTGCCTGGAGTGTACACGGGAGTGGAAACACCGGGGAGCTGTTTTTT.

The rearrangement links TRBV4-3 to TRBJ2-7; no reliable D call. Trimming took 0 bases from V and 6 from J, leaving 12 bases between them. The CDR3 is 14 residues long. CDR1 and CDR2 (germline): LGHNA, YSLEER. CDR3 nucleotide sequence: TGCGCCAGCAGCCAAGATACTGCGGCCGTCGAGCAGTACTTC. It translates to CASSQDTAAVEQYF.

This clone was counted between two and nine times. The CDR3 DNA reads as TGTGCCAGCAGCCAAGAACGGGACTGGATCCTCGGAGAGCAGTTCTTC. As protein: CASSQERDWILGEQFF. The V gene is TRBV4-2, the J gene TRBJ2-1, with D tentatively TRBD2 (6 bases). This CDR3 contains 16 residues. Germline lookup yields CDR1 LGHNA and CDR2 YNFKEQ. V lost 0 bases to trimming and J lost 10 bases, with 19 bases between them.

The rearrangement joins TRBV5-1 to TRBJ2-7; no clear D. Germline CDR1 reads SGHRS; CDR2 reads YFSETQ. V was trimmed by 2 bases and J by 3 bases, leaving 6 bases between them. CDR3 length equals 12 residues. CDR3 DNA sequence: TGCGCCAGCAGCTTACGCAGCTACGAGCAGTACTTC. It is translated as CASSLRSYEQYF.

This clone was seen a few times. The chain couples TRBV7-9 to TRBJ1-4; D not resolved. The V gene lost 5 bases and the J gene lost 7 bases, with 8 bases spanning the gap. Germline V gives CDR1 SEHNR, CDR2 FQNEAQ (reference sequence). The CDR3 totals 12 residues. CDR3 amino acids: CASSPRGEKLFF. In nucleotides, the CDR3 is TGTGCCAGCAGCCCCCGCGGTGAAAAACTGTTTTTT. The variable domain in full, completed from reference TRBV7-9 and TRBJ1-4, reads DTGVSQNPRHKITKRGQNVTFRCDPISEHNRLYWYRQTLGQGPEFLTYFQNEAQLEKSRLLSDRFSAERPKGSFSTLEIQRTEQGDSAMYLCASSPRGEKLFFGSGTQLSVL.

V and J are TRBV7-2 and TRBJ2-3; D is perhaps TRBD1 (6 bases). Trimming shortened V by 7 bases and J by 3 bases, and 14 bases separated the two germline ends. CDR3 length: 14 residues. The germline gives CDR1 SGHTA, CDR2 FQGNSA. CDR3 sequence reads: CASNTGLGTDTQYF. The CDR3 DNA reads TGTGCCAGCAACACAGGGTTAGGTACAGATACGCAGTATTTT. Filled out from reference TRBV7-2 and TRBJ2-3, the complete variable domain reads GAGVSQSPSNKVTEKGKDVELRCDPISGHTALYWYRQSLGQGLEFLIYFQGNSAPDKSGLPSDRFSAERTGGSVSTLTIQRTQQEDSAVYLCASNTGLGTDTQYFGPGTRLTVL.

This CDR3 reads CASSTSPGQGNEKLFF. CDR3 nucleotides: TGTGCCAGCAGCACCTCCCCGGGACAGGGAAATGAAAAACTGTTTTTT. This chain links TRBV11-2 with TRBJ1-4; 9 nucleotides match TRBD1. With V trimmed by 5 bases and J by 5 bases, 9 bases remained unmatched. The CDR3 totals 16 residues. Per the germline V gene, CDR1 is SGHAT and CDR2 is FQNNGV.